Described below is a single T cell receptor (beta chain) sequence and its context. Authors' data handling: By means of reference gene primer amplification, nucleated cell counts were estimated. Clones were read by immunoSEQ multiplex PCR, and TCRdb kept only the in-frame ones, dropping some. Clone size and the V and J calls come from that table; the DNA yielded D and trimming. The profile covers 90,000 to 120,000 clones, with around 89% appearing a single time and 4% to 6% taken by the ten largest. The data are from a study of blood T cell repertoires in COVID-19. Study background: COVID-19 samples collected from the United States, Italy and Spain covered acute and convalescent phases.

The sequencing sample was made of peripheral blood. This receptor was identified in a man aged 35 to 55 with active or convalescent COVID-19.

CDR3 in amino acids: CASTPGGGSGGNNEQFF. The CDR3 region has the DNA TGTGCCAGCACCCCCGGCGGTGGATCGGGAGGAAACAATGAGCAGTTCTTC. This chain connects TRBV11-2 to TRBJ2-1, with 7 bases fitting TRBD2. The junction had 17 bases not matched to a gene; V was cut back by 7 bases and J by 5 bases. Germline loops: CDR1 SGHAT, CDR2 FQNNGV. The CDR3 is 17 amino acids.